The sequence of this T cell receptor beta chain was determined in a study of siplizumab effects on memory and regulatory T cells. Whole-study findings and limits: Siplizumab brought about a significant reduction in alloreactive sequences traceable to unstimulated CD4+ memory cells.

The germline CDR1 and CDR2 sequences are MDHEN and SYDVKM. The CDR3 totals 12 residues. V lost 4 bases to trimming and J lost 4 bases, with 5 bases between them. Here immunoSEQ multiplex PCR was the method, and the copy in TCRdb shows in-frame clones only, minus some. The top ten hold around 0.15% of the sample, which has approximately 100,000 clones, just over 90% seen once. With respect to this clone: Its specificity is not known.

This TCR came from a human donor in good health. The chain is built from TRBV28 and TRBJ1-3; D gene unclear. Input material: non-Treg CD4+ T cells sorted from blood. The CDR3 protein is CASSSHGNTIYF. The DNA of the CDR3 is TGTGCCAGCAGTTCACACGGAAACACCATATATTTT.